These T cell receptor beta chains were read from a single sample in a study of blood T cell repertoires in COVID-19. This table comes from immunoSEQ multiplex PCR, and its TCRdb copy is limited to in-frame clones, with some not included. This table holds about 52,000 clones, about four fifths found once. Sequenced input: peripheral blood. These receptors all come from a woman older than 75 with COVID-19, enrolled during active disease. CDR3s include the opening cysteine and the closing phenylalanine or tryptophan. D genes are given only for firm matches.

CDR3 protein | D gene | J gene | V gene
CASSMRDRANYGYTF | TRBD1 | TRBJ1-2 | TRBV19
CASSLQGAYEQYF | . | TRBJ2-7 | TRBV12-3/TRBV12-4
CAWKKQGSGEQYF | . | TRBJ2-7 | TRBV30
CAWRPMGGVGYGYTF | . | TRBJ1-2 | TRBV30
CASSPQGHSYEQYF | . | TRBJ2-7 | TRBV7-9
CASSQGTSPNTGELFF | . | TRBJ2-2 | TRBV3-1/TRBV3-2
CASSVAVSNEKLFF | . | TRBJ1-4 | TRBV9
CASSLTGGLYGYTF | TRBD1 | TRBJ1-2 | TRBV7-9
CASLDRLKNIQYF | . | TRBJ2-4 | TRBV3-1/TRBV3-2
CAWSVPSLAKNIQYF | . | TRBJ2-4 | TRBV30
CASSIGGVAGANVLTF | . | TRBJ2-6 | TRBV19